This paragraph covers one TCR beta chain sequence. The antigen is undetermined. This sample stems from a study of type 1 regulatory T cells. Whole-study context: This in vitro CD4 product, T-allo10, is enriched for Tr1 cells and alloantigen-specific.

The CDR3 consists of 14 residues. In germline, CDR1 is DFQATT, CDR2 SNEGSKA (reference sequence). With 6 bases clipped from V and 5 bases from J, the junction kept 8 bases outside the gene matches. TCRdb reprocessed the reads via MiXCR and lists one record per CDR3 protein. The repertoire includes 20,000 to 30,000 distinct CDR3 sequences, over 55% of them detected once, and around an eighth sits in the top ten. The graft donor-derived T-allo10 cells reportedly recognize host alloantigens, are anergic, and suppress alloantigen-specifically. V and J are TRBV20-1 and TRBJ2-1; 9 positions agree with TRBD2. The sequenced sample was cultured T cells, either the whole culture or a sorted T cell fraction (not recorded which). Subset indicated: Tr1-enriched cell product generated in vitro against host alloantigens. This receptor was obtained from a human donor in good health. The CDR3 region has the DNA TGCAGTGCGACCGGGACTAGCAGAAACAATGAGCAGTTCTTC. Translation gives CSATGTSRNNEQFF.